A single sample gave rise to the 11 T cell receptor beta chains below, sequenced in a study of shared clonotypes between healthy human individuals. The repertoire was sequenced with immunoSEQ multiplex PCR; TCRdb's copy has only in-frame clones and lacks some. The top ten hold approximately 12% of the sample, which has approximately 240,000 clones, about 69% seen once. Sequences were obtained from memory CD4+ T cells sorted from blood. Subset noted: CD45RA-negative fraction. These receptor sequences come from a man under 40 in good health.

This sequence joins TRBV10-3 and TRBJ2-5; D possibly corresponds to TRBD2 (5 bases). Trimming stripped 3 bases from V and 5 bases from J, with 13 bases between. This CDR3 is built from 14 residues. From germline, CDR1 is ENHRY and CDR2 SYGVKD. The CDR3 coding sequence is TGTGCCATCAGTGACGTTGCGGGCAGGGAGACCCAGTACTTC. Amino acid sequence: CAISDVAGRETQYF.

The rearrangement links TRBV13 to TRBJ2-6; TRBD2 might be the D (5 bases). Trimming removed 8 bases from V and 1 base from J, with 12 bases in between. The CDR3 loop spans 15 amino acids. From germline, CDR1 is PRHDT and CDR2 FYEKMQ (reference sequence). The CDR3 reads CASGLAGSGANVLTF. The CDR3 DNA follows: TGTGCCAGCGGCCTAGCCGGTTCTGGGGCCAACGTCCTGACTTTC.

This clone has only a few counts. The genes are TRBV6-5 and TRBJ2-7; D is unclear. Germline lookup yields CDR1 MNHEY and CDR2 SVGAGI. Trimming left V 6 bases short and J 0 bases short, with 12 bases between. CDR3 length equals 14 residues. DNA of the CDR3: TGTGCCAGCAGACCTTCCATGGCCTCCTACGAGCAGTACTTC. This translates into CASRPSMASYEQYF.

Details on this clone: Other DNA sequences within the sample encode an identical CDR3. This chain uses TRBV14 with TRBJ2-3; 8 bases are shared with TRBD2. This CDR3 is 14 amino acids long. CDR1 and CDR2 from the germline V gene are SGHDN and FVKESK. V dropped 3 bases and J dropped 4; count of bases not matched to a gene: 3. The CDR3 DNA is TGTGCCAGCAGCCATAGCGGGATGCCAGATACGCAGTATTTT. Protein: CASSHSGMPDTQYF.

The chain employs TRBV5-6 and TRBJ1-2; tentatively, D is TRBD1 (5 bases). The V end was cut by 6 bases, the J end by 5 bases, with 17 bases between. The germline gives CDR1 SGHDT, CDR2 YYEEEE. This CDR3 has 14 residues. The chain's CDR3 is CASTTTEGRYGYTF. The DNA of the CDR3 is TGTGCCAGCACCACGACAGAAGGACGGTATGGCTACACCTTC.

The V and J genes are TRBV5-8 and TRBJ2-1, with TRBD2 matching over 8 bases. Germline V CDR1 and CDR2: SGHTS, YDEGEE. The CDR3 length is 15 residues. V shed 5 bases, J shed 4 bases, and the junction held 8 bases outside the gene matches. The CDR3 DNA is TGTGCCAGCAGACATTCTAGCGGGCGGTACAATGAGCAGTTCTTC. Amino acids: CASRHSSGRYNEQFF.

This clone was detected once. The chain links TRBV5-6 to TRBJ1-3; no firm D call. The CDR3 contains 12 residues. Trimming took off 4 bases at V and 4 bases at J, with 6 bases between the two ends. Germline V CDR1 and CDR2: SGHDT, YYEEEE. The CDR3 DNA reads TGTGCCAGCAGCCGACCCGGAAACACCATATATTTT. Translated: CASSRPGNTIYF.

The chain links TRBV6-4 to TRBJ2-6, with D tentatively TRBD2 (5 bases). The V end was cut by 7 bases, the J end by 4 bases, with 17 bases between. The CDR3 totals 16 residues. Germline values: CDR1 MRHNA, CDR2 SNTAGT. The CDR3 bases are TGTGCCAGCACCCCGAGGGAAATCGTCGGGGCCAACGTCCTGACTTTC. It is translated as CASTPREIVGANVLTF.

This chain joins TRBV14 and TRBJ2-7; D is uncertain. The V end was cut by 0 bases, the J end by 6 bases, with 15 bases between. The length of the CDR3 is 15 residues. Germline lookup yields CDR1 SGHDN and CDR2 FVKESK. The CDR3 is CASSQDPPLQAEQYF. The CDR3 DNA sequence: TGTGCCAGCAGCCAAGATCCCCCGCTGCAGGCCGAGCAGTACTTC.

This clone occurred a few times. The V call is TRBV7-3, the J call TRBJ2-1, with D perhaps TRBD1 (6 bases). This CDR3 contains 13 residues. V dropped 4 bases and J dropped 4 bases, with 8 bases sitting between them. Germline-derived CDR1 and CDR2 are SGHTA and FQGTGA. The CDR3 sequence: CASSSDRYNEQFF. Here the CDR3 DNA reads TGTGCCAGCAGCTCGGACAGATACAATGAGCAGTTCTTC.

This clone was counted a few times. The chain combines TRBV5-8 with TRBJ2-2, with unresolved D. CDR1 is SGHTS, CDR2 YDEGEE, per germline. V lost 0 bases and J 6 bases, leaving 6 bases between the germline ends. The CDR3 runs 13 residues. The DNA of the CDR3 is TGTGCCAGCAGCTTGGACATCGCCGGGGAGCTGTTTTTT. This encodes CASSLDIAGELFF.